The 18 T cell receptor beta chains given below trace back to one sample, sequenced in a study of T cells in Graves' hyperthyroidism and ophthalmopathy. RNA transcripts were the template for amplifying TCR beta CDR3 regions. First-round RT-PCR with HTBI primers amplified the TCR CDR3 region. A single record per CDR3 protein comes from TCRdb applying MiXCR to the multiplex PCR reads. The sample lists roughly 380,000 distinct CDR3 sequences, around an eighth seen once, with 20% in the top ten. Sequenced material: blood. The source is a man aged 30 to 45 with Graves' hyperthyroidism that later progressed to Graves' ophthalmopathy.

This clonotype was observed at least ten times. In DNA form, the CDR3 reads TGTGCCAGCAGTCCGCAGCGGGGAGGGAATGAGCAGTTCTTC. Its protein is CASSPQRGGNEQFF. This rearrangement joins TRBV12-3 or TRBV12-4 to TRBJ2-1, with 7 positions matching TRBD2. CDR3 length: 14 residues. Unmatched junction bases numbered 8, after V lost 5 bases and J lost 7 bases.

This chain links TRBV13 with TRBJ2-7; D assignment may be TRBD1 or TRBD2 (6 bases each). Germline CDR1 PRHDT, CDR2 FYEKMQ (reference sequence). Trimming removed 3 bases at V and 0 bases at J, with 12 bases between. This CDR3 comprises 15 residues. For the CDR3, the DNA is TGTGCCAGCAGCTTTCGGGGGCCCAGCTCCTACGAGCAGTACTTC. This translates into CASSFRGPSSYEQYF.

The table lists this clonotype with many counts. This chain connects TRBV12-3 or TRBV12-4 to TRBJ1-6; D might be TRBD1 (5 bases). V lost 4 bases, J lost 4 bases, and 11 bases lay in between. CDR3 length: 15 amino acids. CDR3 sequence reads: CASSWGSLYNSPLHF. CDR3 DNA sequence: TGTGCCAGCAGTTGGGGGAGCCTTTATAATTCACCCCTCCACTTT.

This clonotype was recorded a few times. This chain connects TRBV29-1 to TRBJ2-7, with 9 bases identical to TRBD1. The CDR3 has 16 residues. Germline assignment: CDR1 SQVTM and CDR2 ANQGSEA. J gave up 7 bases and V 5 bases, and 18 bases lay outside the gene matches. CDR3 sequence: CSVTTHSGQGLGEQYF. The CDR3 nucleotides are TGCAGCGTTACCACCCACTCGGGACAGGGACTGGGGGAGCAGTACTTC.

The sample holds many counts of this clonotype. The chain carries TRBV2 and TRBJ1-2; tentatively, D is TRBD1 (6 bases). The CDR3 is made up of 12 amino acids. The germline CDR1 and CDR2 sequences are SNHLY and FYNNEI. V was clipped by 6 bases and J by 8 bases, with 13 bases between them. In nucleotides, the CDR3 is TGTGCCAGCAGGGGGGCATTTCGCGGCTACACCTTC. It codes for CASRGAFRGYTF.

Note on this clonotype: A single base separates this from a much larger clone, so it may be a read error. The CDR3 spells CANSPPHGGSPLHF. CDR3 nucleotide sequence: TGTGCCAACAGCCCACCTCATGGGGGGTCACCCCTCCACTTT. The chain joins TRBV28 to TRBJ1-6, with a weak D call TRBD1 (5 bases). V was cut by 10 bases and J by 10 bases, with 20 bases left in between. Germline values: CDR1 MDHEN, CDR2 SYDVKM. The CDR3 is 14 amino acids.

This clonotype was recorded a few times. The chain recombines TRBV4-1 with TRBJ2-3; D possibly matches TRBD1 or TRBD2 (7 bases each). There are 16 residues in the CDR3. Germline-derived CDR1 and CDR2 are MGHRA and YSYEKL. V was pared by 4 bases and J by 0 bases, with 14 bases between. The CDR3 sequence is CASSLRGGLSTDTQYF. As DNA, the CDR3 is TGCGCCAGCAGCCTCAGGGGGGGGCTAAGCACAGATACGCAGTATTTT.

The rearrangement uses TRBV20-1 and TRBJ2-7; no definite D call. Germline V gives CDR1 DFQATT, CDR2 SNEGSKA (reference sequence). CDR3 size: 13 residues. Trimming cost V 0 bases and J 0 bases, with 6 bases left between them. The CDR3 DNA reads TGCAGTGCTAGAGAGGCGAGCTCCTACGAGCAGTACTTC. Protein: CSAREASSYEQYF.

Ten or more counts support this clonotype. The CDR3 sequence: CSAGPPGRMNTEAFF. For the CDR3, the DNA is TGCAGCGCGGGGCCCCCGGGACGGATGAACACTGAAGCTTTCTTT. The V gene is TRBV29-1, the J gene TRBJ1-1, with a possible D match to TRBD1 (5 bases). The CDR3 length is 15 residues. V lost 7 bases and J 0 bases, leaving 18 bases between the germline ends. The V gene's germline CDR1 is SQVTM and CDR2 ANQGSEA.

The chain carries TRBV6-1 and TRBJ1-1; D not resolved. Trimming pared 1 base from V and 7 bases from J, leaving 13 bases between. Germline V gene data show CDR1 as MNHNS and CDR2 as SASEGT. This CDR3 has 14 amino acids. CDR3 nucleotides: TGTGCCAGCAGTGAAGGGATCCTTAACGGTGAAGCTTTCTTT. Translation gives CASSEGILNGEAFF.

This clonotype was seen many times. The gene calls are TRBV30 and TRBJ2-5, with D perhaps matching TRBD1 (6 bases). Germline V CDR1 and CDR2: GTSNPN, SVGIG (reference sequence). V dropped 0 bases and J dropped 5 bases, with 13 bases sitting between them. This CDR3 is 14 amino acids long. The CDR3, as DNA: TGTGCCTGGAGTGTACCAGGGGCAAGGGAGACCCAGTACTTC. It encodes CAWSVPGARETQYF.

This clonotype showed up just a few times. The genes are TRBV12-3 or TRBV12-4 and TRBJ2-2, with 7 bases that match TRBD1. The CDR3 has 13 residues. V dropped 7 bases and J dropped 4; count of bases not matched to a gene: 3. The CDR3: CASIKGATGELFF. CDR3 nucleotide sequence: TGTGCCAGCATTAAGGGGGCCACCGGGGAGCTGTTTTTT.

This clonotype was found many times. The chain uses TRBV18 and TRBJ1-2; tentative D call: TRBD1 (6 bases). This CDR3 is 15 amino acids long. The germline V gene encodes CDR1 KGHSH and CDR2 LQKENI. V lost 2 bases and J 7 bases, leaving 17 bases between the germline ends. The CDR3 coding sequence is TGTGCCAGCTCACCAGACGGGGGCCCTGGGACTGGCTACACCTTC. Translation gives CASSPDGGPGTGYTF. The variable domain in full, with the rest retrieved from reference TRBV18 and TRBJ1-2, is NAGVMQNPRHLVRRRGQEARLRCSPMKGHSHVYWYRQLPEEGLKFMVYLQKENIIDESGMPKERFSAEFPKEGPSILRIQQVVRGDSAAYFCASSPDGGPGTGYTFGSGTRLTVV.

This clonotype was picked up many times. This rearrangement joins TRBV5-1 to TRBJ2-3, with 10 bases aligning to TRBD2. CDR1 and CDR2 from the germline V gene are SGHRS and YFSETQ. The V and J ends lost 4 bases and 6 bases, in that order; junction bases with no gene match: 11. The CDR3 contains 16 residues. The CDR3 is CASSPSTSGAIDTQYF. The CDR3 nucleotides are TGCGCCAGCAGCCCCTCTACTAGCGGGGCGATTGATACGCAGTATTTT.

This clonotype has ten or more counts. J is TRBJ1-1 and V is TRBV12-3 or TRBV12-4; 7 positions agree with TRBD1. The trim removed 8 bases at V and 10 bases at J, leaving 13 bases unmatched. This CDR3 comprises 13 residues. CDR3 nucleotide sequence: TGTGCCAGCGGGCCCCGACAGGGAGTGGGAGCTTTCTTT. This codes for CASGPRQGVGAFF.

This clonotype has at least ten counts. The chain links TRBV2 to TRBJ2-7; 9 bases align to TRBD1. The CDR3 sequence is 15 residues long. V lost 4 bases to trimming and J lost 2 bases; unmatched junction nucleotides: 6. Germline assignment: CDR1 SNHLY and CDR2 FYNNEI. CDR3 region: CASSGWDRAPYEQYF. The DNA for the CDR3 is TGTGCCAGCAGTGGGTGGGACAGGGCCCCCTACGAGCAGTACTTC.

This clonotype has just one count. This rearrangement joins TRBV4-2 to TRBJ1-6, with D perhaps TRBD1 (5 bases). Germline V lookup: CDR1 LGHNA, CDR2 YNFKEQ. The ends were cut back, 1 base at V and 9 bases at J, with 16 bases in the middle. The length of the CDR3 is 16 residues. CDR3 sequence: CASSQGKSRVVSPLHF. For the CDR3, the DNA is TGTGCCAGCAGCCAAGGGAAATCCAGGGTGGTTTCACCCCTCCACTTT.

The rearrangement links TRBV28 to TRBJ1-6; unclear D gene. This CDR3 has 19 amino acids. V was trimmed by 4 bases and J by 6 bases, leaving 25 bases between them. The germline CDR1 and CDR2 sequences are MDHEN and SYDVKM. The CDR3 nucleotides read TGTGCCAGCAGTTGGCCCCGCCCGGCCGGTAGCGCAGTTAATTCACCCCTCCACTTT. Residues: CASSWPRPAGSAVNSPLHF.